The 27 T cell receptor beta chains below come from one sample, sequenced in a study of shared clonotypes between healthy human individuals. Data came from immunoSEQ multiplex PCR; TCRdb stores just in-frame clones and leaves some out. This table holds 2 million to 2.5 million clones, about 92% found once. Sequencing input: naive CD4+ T cells from PBMCs. This sample's subset: CD45RA+ positively selected. Receptors originate from a man younger than 35 in good health. Some clones in this sample may be carry-over from other donors' samples.

The chain couples TRBV6-1 to TRBJ2-7; D not resolved. This CDR3 is 14 amino acids long. Germline V gives CDR1 MNHNS, CDR2 SASEGT. V lost 1 base, J lost 6 bases, and 13 bases lay in between. The CDR3 DNA is TGTGCCAGCAGTGAAGGATACGGTTTCGGCGAGCAGTACTTC. Its protein product is CASSEGYGFGEQYF.

CDR3 DNA: TGTGCCAGCAGCTTAGTACATGCGGGAGTATCCGACAATGAGCAGTTCTTC. Translation gives CASSLVHAGVSDNEQFF. The chain uses TRBV7-2 and TRBJ2-1; TRBD2 agrees at 7 bases. V lost 1 base, J lost 5 bases, and 11 bases stayed unmatched. Germline loops: CDR1 SGHTA, CDR2 FQGNSA. The CDR3 length is 17 residues.

The chain employs TRBV4-1 and TRBJ2-5, with 12 bases matching TRBD2. The CDR3 loop spans 17 amino acids. Germline-derived CDR1 and CDR2 are MGHRA and YSYEKL. With V trimmed by 4 bases and J by 3 bases, 9 bases remained unmatched. CDR3 bases: TGCGCCAGCAGCCGACTAGCGGGAGTGGGCGGGGAAGAGACCCAGTACTTC. Protein sequence: CASSRLAGVGGEETQYF.

This clone was observed once. The identical CDR3 is also encoded by other nucleotide sequences in the sample. The V and J genes are TRBV7-8 and TRBJ2-5, with 7 bases identical to TRBD1. The J segment lost 3 bases and the V segment lost 5 bases, leaving 6 bases of the junction unmatched. This CDR3 has 14 residues. The V gene's germline CDR1 is SGHVS and CDR2 FQNEAQ. DNA of the CDR3: TGTGCCAGCAGCCTTGGGACAGTTGAAGAGACCCAGTACTTC. Its protein is CASSLGTVEETQYF.

The rearrangement uses TRBV2 and TRBJ2-2; D is uncertain. The CDR3 runs 13 residues. CDR1 and CDR2 from the germline V gene are SNHLY and FYNNEI. The germline V and J ends were trimmed by 7 bases and 5 bases, with 11 bases remaining between them. The CDR3, as DNA: TGTGCCAGCATTGGGGATAATACCGGGGAGCTGTTTTTT. It yields the protein CASIGDNTGELFF. Full variable domain (remainder filled in from reference TRBV2 and TRBJ2-2): EPEVTQTPSHQVTQMGQEVILRCVPISNHLYFYWYRQILGQKVEFLVSFYNNEISEKSEIFDDQFSVERPDGSNFTLKIRSTKLEDSAMYFCASIGDNTGELFFGEGSRLTVL.

Only one count was recorded for this clone. The sample contains more than one DNA sequence encoding this CDR3. This sequence joins TRBV2 and TRBJ1-5; D remains ambiguous. V was trimmed by 4 bases and J by 4 bases, leaving 8 bases between them. Germline CDR1 and CDR2: SNHLY and FYNNEI. This CDR3 has 13 residues. The CDR3 loop is CASSADRNQPQHF. The CDR3 nucleotides are TGTGCCAGCAGTGCGGATAGGAATCAGCCCCAGCATTTT.

The chain uses TRBV7-9 and TRBJ2-3, with TRBD2 as a possible D gene (5 bases). Germline V gene sequence: CDR1 SEHNR, CDR2 FQNEAQ (reference sequence). The CDR3 is 15 residues long. V was clipped by 5 bases and J by 3 bases, with 15 bases between them. In nucleotides, the CDR3 is TGTGCCAGCAGCATAAAGCGGTCATTTACAGATACGCAGTATTTT. This encodes CASSIKRSFTDTQYF.

The gene calls are TRBV5-1 and TRBJ2-1; 11 bases are a match to TRBD2. Germline lookup yields CDR1 SGHRS and CDR2 YFSETQ. V shed 4 bases and J 8 bases; nucleotides not matched to a gene: 11. The CDR3 loop spans 16 amino acids. The CDR3 region has the DNA TGCGCCAGCAGCCGCGAACTAGCGGGAGAGGTGGATGAGCAGTTCTTC. This gives the protein CASSRELAGEVDEQFF. The variable domain in full, completed from reference TRBV5-1 and TRBJ2-1, reads KAGVTQTPRYLIKTRGQQVTLSCSPISGHRSVSWYQQTPGQGLQFLFEYFSETQRNKGNFPGRFSGRQFSNSRSEMNVSTLELGDSALYLCASSRELAGEVDEQFFGPGTRLTVL.

The rearrangement uses TRBV7-3 and TRBJ2-3; TRBD2 matches 8 bases. Trimming removed 2 bases from V and 2 bases from J; junction bases left unmatched: 6. Germline V lookup: CDR1 SGHTA, CDR2 FQGTGA. This CDR3 region has 16 residues. The DNA of the CDR3 is TGTGCCAGCAGCTTACTTGGCGGGAGGAACACAGATACGCAGTATTTT. Residues: CASSLLGGRNTDTQYF.

This rearrangement joins TRBV19 to TRBJ2-1; D call uncertain. Trimming removed 5 bases from V and 2 bases from J, with 16 bases in between. Germline-derived CDR1 and CDR2 are LNHDA and SQIVND (reference sequence). This CDR3 has 16 residues. The CDR3 region has the DNA TGTGCCAGTAGTCCCCAGCGTCTGCACCCCTACAATGAGCAGTTCTTC. Translating gives CASSPQRLHPYNEQFF.

The gene calls are TRBV25-1 and TRBJ2-3, with 10 bases matching TRBD2. Germline lookup yields CDR1 MGHDK and CDR2 SYGVNS. With 2 bases clipped from V and 4 bases from J, the junction kept 6 bases outside the gene matches. The CDR3 runs to 16 residues. CDR3 bases: TGTGCCAGCAGTGAAGCGGCTAGCGGGAGCTCAGATACGCAGTATTTT. Translated: CASSEAASGSSDTQYF.

The chain recombines TRBV25-1 with TRBJ2-7; 8 bases map to TRBD1. Germline V gene lookup returns CDR1 MGHDK and CDR2 SYGVNS. The CDR3 sequence is 16 residues long. V lost 3 bases and J lost 3; bases outside the gene matches: 10. CDR3 in DNA: TGTGCCAGCAGTGACTACAGGGGGTCCTCTATCTACGAGCAGTACTTC. Translated, it gives CASSDYRGSSIYEQYF.

The chain is built from TRBV5-4 and TRBJ2-7; TRBD2 aligns across 11 bases. J gave up 3 bases and V 4 bases, and 6 bases lay outside the gene matches. This CDR3 spans 15 amino acids. Germline CDR1 is SGHNT and CDR2 is YYREEE (reference sequence). CDR3 sequence: CASSLTSGSGYEQYF. In DNA form, the CDR3 reads TGTGCCAGCAGCCTAACTAGCGGGAGTGGCTACGAGCAGTACTTC.

This clone was counted once. The V call is TRBV7-8, the J call TRBJ1-1; D unresolved. With 1 base removed from V and 6 bases from J, the gap between germline ends came to 12 bases. The CDR3 loop spans 14 amino acids. CDR1 is SGHVS and CDR2 is FQNEAQ in the germline V gene. The CDR3 bases are TGTGCCAGCAGCTTAGTGTCGGGGTTCGCTGAAGCTTTCTTT. Translated: CASSLVSGFAEAFF.

The chain couples TRBV29-1 to TRBJ2-7; no definite D call. Germline lookup yields CDR1 SQVTM and CDR2 ANQGSEA. The CDR3 extends over 14 amino acids. The V end lost 6 bases, the J end lost 7 bases, and 22 bases lay between the germline ends. For the CDR3, the DNA is TGCAGCGTGCTTGAAGGGCTAAGGCGTAAAGAGCAGTACTTC. Its translation is CSVLEGLRRKEQYF.

The chain is built from TRBV5-4 and TRBJ2-7; 10 bases agree with TRBD1. This CDR3 has 15 residues. Germline V CDR1 and CDR2: SGHNT, YYREEE (reference sequence). With V trimmed by 4 bases and J by 7 bases, 11 bases remained unmatched. This chain's CDR3 is CASSPGTGVSKEQYF. For the CDR3, the DNA is TGTGCCAGCAGCCCTGGGACAGGGGTAAGTAAGGAGCAGTACTTC.

The chain carries TRBV7-3 and TRBJ1-1; 7 bases fit TRBD1. The CDR3 covers 16 residues. Germline CDR1 SGHTA, CDR2 FQGTGA. V lost 0 bases, J lost 1 base, and 5 bases stayed unmatched. The CDR3 sequence: CASSLTGGVGNTEAFF. CDR3 nucleotide sequence: TGTGCCAGCAGCTTAACAGGGGGCGTGGGGAACACTGAAGCTTTCTTT.

The chain recombines TRBV7-9 with TRBJ1-4; no definite D call. The V end was cut by 8 bases, the J end by 8 bases, with 15 bases between. The CDR3 is made up of 13 amino acids. Germline V gene sequence: CDR1 SEHNR, CDR2 FQNEAQ (reference sequence). For the CDR3, the DNA is TGTGCCAGCCGGCCCTCCCCAAGGGAAAAACTGTTTTTT. As protein: CASRPSPREKLFF. The whole variable domain, filled in from reference TRBV7-9 and TRBJ1-4, reads DTGVSQNPRHKITKRGQNVTFRCDPISEHNRLYWYRQTLGQGPEFLTYFQNEAQLEKSRLLSDRFSAERPKGSFSTLEIQRTEQGDSAMYLCASRPSPREKLFFGSGTQLSVL.

The sample holds one count of this clone. The genes are TRBV19 and TRBJ1-3; 9 positions match TRBD1. The J segment lost 6 bases and the V segment lost 7 bases, leaving 4 bases of the junction unmatched. The length of the CDR3 is 13 residues. The germline gives CDR1 LNHDA, CDR2 SQIVND (reference sequence). CDR3 sequence reads: CASTRTGENTIYF. CDR3 DNA sequence: TGTGCCAGTACCAGGACAGGGGAAAACACCATATATTTT.

This chain links TRBV6-6 with TRBJ2-7; D not resolved. The germline V gene has CDR1 MNHNY and CDR2 SVGAGI (reference sequence). This CDR3 spans 13 amino acids. Trimming removed 9 bases from V and 2 bases from J, with 14 bases in between. The CDR3 region has the DNA TGTGCCAGTGGTGGAGATTCCACCTACGAGCAGTACTTC. Protein: CASGGDSTYEQYF.

This rearrangement joins TRBV5-4 to TRBJ2-1; D is unclear. Trimming cost V 0 bases and J 0 bases, with 10 bases left between them. The CDR3 sequence is 16 residues long. Germline V CDR1 and CDR2: SGHNT, YYREEE (reference sequence). The CDR3 spells CASSLGGPRSYNEQFF. For the CDR3, the DNA is TGTGCCAGCAGCTTGGGAGGTCCTCGCTCCTACAATGAGCAGTTCTTC.

The CDR3 is CASSQGAGLAGEETQYF. CDR3 in DNA: TGCGCCAGCAGCCAGGGGGCGGGACTAGCGGGAGAAGAGACCCAGTACTTC. The chain employs TRBV4-1 and TRBJ2-5; 14 bases match TRBD2. Trimming at V came to 3 bases and at J to 3 bases, leaving 6 bases not matched to a gene. CDR3 length equals 17 residues. Germline V gene sequence: CDR1 MGHRA, CDR2 YSYEKL.

The chain recombines TRBV29-1 with TRBJ2-1; the match to TRBD2 covers 11 bases. Germline lookup yields CDR1 SQVTM and CDR2 ANQGSEA. The CDR3 loop spans 16 amino acids. J lost 4 bases, V lost 6 bases, and 11 bases had no gene match. In DNA form, the CDR3 reads TGCAGCGTACTACCGGGACTAGCGGAGAATTACAATGAGCAGTTCTTC. Translation: CSVLPGLAENYNEQFF.

The genes are TRBV21-1 and TRBJ2-7. TRBV21-1 is recorded as a pseudogene. The CDR3 consists of 19 residues. The CDR3 coding sequence is TGTGCCAGCAGCAACGACCAGGAGGGGGCAGGACTAGAGGAGTACGAGCAGTACTTC. Its translation: CASSNDQEGAGLEEYEQYF.

The chain couples TRBV9 to TRBJ2-7; 7 nucleotides align to TRBD1. This CDR3 comprises 16 residues. CDR1 is SGDLS, CDR2 YYNGEE, per germline. V trimming: 4 bases; J trimming: 5 bases; junction bases outside the gene matches: 15. The CDR3: CASSPQGRGYSDEQYF. CDR3 nucleotide sequence: TGTGCCAGCAGCCCGCAGGGCAGGGGGTATTCGGACGAGCAGTACTTC.

In its sample, this clone was seen once. The CDR3 DNA is TGTGCCAGCAGTGGGACGGACTATCTTTCTGGAAACACCATATATTTT. It translates to CASSGTDYLSGNTIYF. V usage is TRBV2 and J usage is TRBJ1-3, with D unresolved. The germline V gene has CDR1 SNHLY and CDR2 FYNNEI. CDR3 length: 16 residues. V lost 4 bases to trimming and J lost 1 base, with 14 bases between them.

Note on this clone: Other DNA sequences in this sample translate to the same CDR3. This rearrangement joins TRBV5-1 to TRBJ2-1; possibly TRBD2 for D (6 bases). Germline assignment: CDR1 SGHRS and CDR2 YFSETQ. Trimming took 3 bases from V and 1 from J, leaving 8 bases between them. The CDR3 extends over 14 amino acids. The CDR3 here is CASSSGDSYNEQFF. CDR3 coding DNA: TGCGCCAGCAGCTCGGGGGATTCCTACAATGAGCAGTTCTTC.